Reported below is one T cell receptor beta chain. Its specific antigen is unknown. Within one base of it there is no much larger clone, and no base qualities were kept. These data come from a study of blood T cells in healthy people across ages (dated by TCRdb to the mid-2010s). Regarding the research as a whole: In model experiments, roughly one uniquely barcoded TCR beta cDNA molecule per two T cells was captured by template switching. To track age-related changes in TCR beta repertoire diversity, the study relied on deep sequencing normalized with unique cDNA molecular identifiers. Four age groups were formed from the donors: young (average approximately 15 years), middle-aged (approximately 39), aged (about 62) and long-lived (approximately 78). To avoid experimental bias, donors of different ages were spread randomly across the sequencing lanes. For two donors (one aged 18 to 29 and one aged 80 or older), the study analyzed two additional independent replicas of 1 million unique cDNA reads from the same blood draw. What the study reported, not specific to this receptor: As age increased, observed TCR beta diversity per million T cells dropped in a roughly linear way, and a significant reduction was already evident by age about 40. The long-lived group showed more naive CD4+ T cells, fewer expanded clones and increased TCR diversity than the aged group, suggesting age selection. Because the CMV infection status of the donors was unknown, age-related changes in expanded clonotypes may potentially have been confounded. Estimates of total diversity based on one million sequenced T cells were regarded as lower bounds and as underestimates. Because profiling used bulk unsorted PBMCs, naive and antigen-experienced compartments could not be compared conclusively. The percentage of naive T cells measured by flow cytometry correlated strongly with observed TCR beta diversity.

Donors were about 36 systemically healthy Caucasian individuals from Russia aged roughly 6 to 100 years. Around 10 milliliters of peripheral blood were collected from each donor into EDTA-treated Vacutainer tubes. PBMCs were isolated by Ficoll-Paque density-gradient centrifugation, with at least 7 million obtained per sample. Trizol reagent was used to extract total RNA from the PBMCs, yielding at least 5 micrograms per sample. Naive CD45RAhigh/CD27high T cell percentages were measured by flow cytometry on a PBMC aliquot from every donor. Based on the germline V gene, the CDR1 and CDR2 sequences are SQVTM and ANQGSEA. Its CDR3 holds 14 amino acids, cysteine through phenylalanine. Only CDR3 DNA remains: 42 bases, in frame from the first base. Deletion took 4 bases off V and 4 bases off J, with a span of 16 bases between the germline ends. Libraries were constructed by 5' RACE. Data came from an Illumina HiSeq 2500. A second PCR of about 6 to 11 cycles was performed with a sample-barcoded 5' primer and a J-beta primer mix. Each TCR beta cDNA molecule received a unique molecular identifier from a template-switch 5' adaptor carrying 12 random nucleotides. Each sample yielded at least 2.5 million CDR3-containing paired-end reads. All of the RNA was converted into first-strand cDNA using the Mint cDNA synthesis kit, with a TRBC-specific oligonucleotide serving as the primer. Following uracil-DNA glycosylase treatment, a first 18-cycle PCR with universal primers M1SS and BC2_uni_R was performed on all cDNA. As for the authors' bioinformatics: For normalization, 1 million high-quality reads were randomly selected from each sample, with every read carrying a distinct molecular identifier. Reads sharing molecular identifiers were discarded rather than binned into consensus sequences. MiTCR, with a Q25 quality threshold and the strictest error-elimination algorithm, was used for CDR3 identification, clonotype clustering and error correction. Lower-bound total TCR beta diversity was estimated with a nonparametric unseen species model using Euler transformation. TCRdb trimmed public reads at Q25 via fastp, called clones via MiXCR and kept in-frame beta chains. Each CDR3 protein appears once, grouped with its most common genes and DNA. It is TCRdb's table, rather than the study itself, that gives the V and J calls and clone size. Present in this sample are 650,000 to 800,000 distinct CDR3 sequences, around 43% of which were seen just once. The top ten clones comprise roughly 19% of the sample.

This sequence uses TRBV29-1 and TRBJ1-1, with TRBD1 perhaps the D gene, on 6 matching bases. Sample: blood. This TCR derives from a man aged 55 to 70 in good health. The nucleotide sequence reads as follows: TGCAGCGTTGCCATGGCAGGGGCGGGCACTGAAGCTTTCTTT. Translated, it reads CSVAMAGAGTEAFF.